What follows is one T cell receptor beta chain and its context. This record comes from a study of blood T cell repertoires in COVID-19. V shed 9 bases, J shed 4 bases, and the junction held 3 bases outside the gene matches. This CDR3 has 13 residues. CDR1 is SSHAT and CDR2 is FNYEAQ in the germline V gene (reference sequence). Profiling relied on immunoSEQ multiplex PCR, and the TCRdb table lists in-frame clones only, not all of them. Of over 200,000 clones listed, roughly 90% are singletons. The sequencing sample was made of peripheral blood. This chain connects TRBV7-7 to TRBJ2-3; the match to TRBD2 covers 11 bases. This TCR was recovered from a man aged 25-40 years who had recovered from COVID-19. The CDR3 here is CASTSGGADTQYF. The CDR3 DNA reads as TGTGCCAGTACTAGCGGGGGAGCAGATACGCAGTATTTT.